The 6 T cell receptor beta chains below come from one sample, sequenced in a study of cytomegalovirus exposure and HLA in healthy donors. Researchers ran the PCR with 60 Vbeta and 13 Jbeta primers. Measured with immunoSEQ multiplex PCR; TCRdb has only the in-frame clones, and not every one. This sample has around 100,000 clones, with more than 65% found just once. The sequenced material came from PBMCs. These receptors all stem from a young woman in good health and CMV-seronegative.

The chain has TRBV28 and TRBJ1-3; 9 bases are shared with TRBD1. The V segment lost 8 bases and the J segment 2 bases; nucleotides outside the gene matches: 4. The CDR3 length is 14 residues. Per the germline V gene, CDR1 is MDHEN and CDR2 is SYDVKM. CDR3 sequence reads: CASSRTGAGNTIYF. The CDR3 DNA follows: TGTGCCAGCTCCCGGACAGGGGCTGGAAACACCATATATTTT.

The V gene is TRBV11-1, the J gene TRBJ1-1, with D maybe TRBD1 (5 bases). The CDR3 has 13 amino acids. The ends were cut back, 2 bases at V and 5 bases at J, with 9 bases in the middle. Germline-derived CDR1 and CDR2 are SGHAT and FQDESV (reference sequence). In DNA form, the CDR3 reads TGTGCCAGCAGCTTAACGGACACGACTGAAGCTTTCTTT. It translates to CASSLTDTTEAFF.

A word on this clone: The conserved final phenylalanine or tryptophan is absent from the CDR3, which likely points to a read error. The rearrangement uses TRBV30 and TRBJ1-2, with D perhaps TRBD1 (5 bases). Trimming took off 0 bases at V and 4 bases at J, with 15 bases between the two ends. The CDR3 is made up of 15 amino acids. From germline, CDR1 is GTSNPN and CDR2 SVGIG (reference sequence). The DNA for the CDR3 is TGTGCCTGGAGTGTAGACGGGGGAGCGATCTATGGCTACACCCTC. It specifies CAWSVDGGAIYGYTL.

The CDR3 DNA follows: TGCGCCAGCAGTGAGAAAGATTCAGGAGGAGAGACCCAGTACTTC. This gives the protein CASSEKDSGGETQYF. The rearrangement links TRBV10-2 to TRBJ2-5; D perhaps matches TRBD2 (5 bases). Germline V gives CDR1 WSHSY, CDR2 SAAADI. Trimming shortened V by 2 bases and J by 4 bases, and 14 bases separated the two germline ends. This CDR3 is 15 amino acids long.

The chain links TRBV14 to TRBJ1-5; perhaps TRBD1 as D (6 bases). The CDR3 has 13 amino acids. Trimming shortened V by 4 bases and J by 9 bases, and 13 bases separated the two germline ends. The germline gives CDR1 SGHDN, CDR2 FVKESK. CDR3 coding DNA: TGTGCCAGCAGCCCAGGGGACGACAGGCCCCAGCATTTT. Encoded protein: CASSPGDDRPQHF.

V gene TRBV5-1 combines with J gene TRBJ2-5, with a weak D call TRBD1 (6 bases). The CDR3 spans 14 residues. CDR1 is SGHRS and CDR2 is YFSETQ in the germline V gene. V lost 2 bases, J lost 3 bases, and 11 bases lay in between. The CDR3 nucleotides read TGCGCCAGCAGCTTAGGACAGATTGAAGAGACCCAGTACTTC. The encoded protein is CASSLGQIEETQYF.